This TCR beta chain was observed in a study of cytomegalovirus exposure and HLA in healthy donors. Findings and caveats of the study: One later analysis reportedly identified an Asian-associated ancestry cluster that showed fewer N-insertions than the roughly 620-donor mean. Presence/absence analyses assumed roughly uniform sequencing depth across donors. The authors later found most CMV-associated TCR beta chains appeared HLA-restricted. In terms of immune exposure information, only CMV serostatus was available.

Primers: 60 Vbeta forward and 13 Jbeta reverse. Using immunoSEQ multiplex PCR, the repertoire was profiled, and TCRdb retains in-frame clones only, with some absent. This sample contains about 130,000 clones. The CDR3 is 16 amino acids. Germline V lookup: CDR1 KGHSH, CDR2 LQKENI. Deletions cut 3 bases from V and 3 bases from J, with 18 bases between. Worth noting for this clone: The antigen remains undetermined.

The sample was PBMCs. This chain uses TRBV18 with TRBJ2-7; D is possibly TRBD1 (6 bases). The clonotype was recovered from a young man in good health and CMV-seronegative. CDR3: CASSPAGAQSYYEQYF. The CDR3, as DNA: TGTGCCAGCTCACCGGCAGGGGCGCAGTCCTACTACGAGCAGTACTTC.